The 12 T cell receptor beta chains reported below all come from one sample, sequenced in a study of CD8+ T cells in alopecia areata. The authors extracted RNA and reverse transcribed it into cDNA as the sequencing template. TCRdb keeps only in-frame clones here, not all; method: immunoSEQ multiplex PCR. The sample includes roughly 120,000 clones, around 64% of them seen just once. The specimen was CD4+ T cells sorted from blood. Receptor source: a human donor in good health.

This chain joins TRBV4-1 and TRBJ1-5; the match to TRBD1 covers 7 bases. The J segment lost 2 bases and the V segment lost 4 bases, leaving 8 bases of the junction unmatched. Germline lookup yields CDR1 MGHRA and CDR2 YSYEKL. This CDR3 is built from 16 residues. CDR3 DNA sequence: TGCGCCAGCAGCCGGGTACAGGGGAATGGCAATCAGCCCCAGCATTTT. Translation: CASSRVQGNGNQPQHF.

This clone occurred once. V and J are TRBV30 and TRBJ1-1; 9 nucleotides match TRBD1. The V and J ends lost 2 bases and 10 bases, in that order; junction bases with no gene match: 8. Germline loops: CDR1 GTSNPN, CDR2 SVGIG (reference sequence). The CDR3 spans 13 residues. The CDR3 nucleotides read TGTGCCTGGAGTACGGGACAGGGTCTCGTAGCTTTCTTT. Translating gives CAWSTGQGLVAFF.

This chain uses TRBV29-1 with TRBJ1-2; 10 bases align to TRBD1. The CDR3 is 12 residues long. Germline-derived CDR1 and CDR2 are SQVTM and ANQGSEA. V trimming: 7 bases; J trimming: 12 bases; junction bases outside the gene matches: 11. The CDR3: CSAGDRGGGDTF. In DNA form, the CDR3 reads TGCAGCGCCGGGGACAGGGGAGGGGGCGACACCTTC.

This chain connects TRBV7-9 to TRBJ2-3, with unresolved D. V lost 2 bases to trimming and J lost 0 bases, with 12 bases between them. This CDR3 has 16 residues. Looked up from germline, CDR1 is SEHNR and CDR2 is FQNEAQ (reference sequence). The CDR3: CASSLKRSASTDTQYF. In DNA form, the CDR3 reads TGTGCCAGCAGCTTAAAGAGGAGTGCTAGCACAGATACGCAGTATTTT.

The V call is TRBV29-1, the J call TRBJ1-2, with 7 bases matching TRBD1. The trim removed 3 bases at V and 8 bases at J, leaving 9 bases unmatched. Germline lookup yields CDR1 SQVTM and CDR2 ANQGSEA. The CDR3 sequence is 13 residues long. The DNA of the CDR3 is TGCAGCGTTGATGACAGGGTAGGGTACGGCTACACCTTC. This translates into CSVDDRVGYGYTF.

This clone was seen only a few times. The rearrangement joins TRBV19 to TRBJ2-1; perhaps TRBD2 as D (6 bases). Looked up from germline, CDR1 is LNHDA and CDR2 is SQIVND (reference sequence). Trimming stripped 6 bases from V and 3 bases from J, with 18 bases between. The CDR3 is made up of 16 amino acids. For the CDR3, the DNA is TGTGCCAGTAGCATTCGGGGGATTCGGAACTACAATGAGCAGTTCTTC. Its protein is CASSIRGIRNYNEQFF.

The rearrangement uses TRBV10-3 and TRBJ2-5, with no clear D. Germline-derived CDR1 and CDR2 are ENHRY and SYGVKD. This CDR3 contains 12 residues. V dropped 4 bases and J dropped 6 bases, with 9 bases sitting between them. The CDR3 bases are TGTGCCATCAGTGTGGAAGGGAAGACCCAGTACTTC. As protein: CAISVEGKTQYF.

The V gene is TRBV2, the J gene TRBJ1-4; TRBD1 matches 10 bases. V shed 0 bases, J shed 2 bases, and the junction held 3 bases outside the gene matches. This CDR3 has 17 amino acids. Germline-derived CDR1 and CDR2 are SNHLY and FYNNEI. The CDR3 reads CASSEARGQGTNEKLFF. The CDR3 DNA reads as TGTGCCAGCAGTGAAGCGCGGGGACAGGGGACTAATGAAAAACTGTTTTTT. The variable domain in full, completed from reference TRBV2 and TRBJ1-4, reads EPEVTQTPSHQVTQMGQEVILRCVPISNHLYFYWYRQILGQKVEFLVSFYNNEISEKSEIFDDQFSVERPDGSNFTLKIRSTKLEDSAMYFCASSEARGQGTNEKLFFGSGTQLSVL.

This clone turned up a few times. The chain carries TRBV6-5 and TRBJ1-2; TRBD1 agrees at 8 bases. The CDR3 runs 13 residues. Unmatched junction bases numbered 10, after V lost 8 bases and J lost 8 bases. Germline lookup yields CDR1 MNHEY and CDR2 SVGAGI. The CDR3 DNA reads TGTGCCAGCCCCGGCAGGGGGCTATCAGGCTACACCTTC. Encoded protein: CASPGRGLSGYTF.

Only a few counts were recorded for this clone. This chain joins TRBV7-7 and TRBJ2-5; 10 bases map to TRBD2. This CDR3 spans 14 amino acids. Looked up from germline, CDR1 is SSHAT and CDR2 is FNYEAQ (reference sequence). The ends lost 5 bases at V and 4 bases at J; junction bases unmatched: 4. The CDR3 bases are TGTGCCAGCAGCCTTAGCGGGGGGTCAGAGACCCAGTACTTC. Its translation: CASSLSGGSETQYF. Full variable domain (remainder filled in from reference TRBV7-7 and TRBJ2-5): GAGVSQSPRYKVTKRGQDVTLRCDPISSHATLYWYQQALGQGPEFLTYFNYEAQPDKSGLPSDRFSAERPEGSISTLTIQRTEQRDSAMYRCASSLSGGSETQYFGPGTRLLVL.

This clone showed up just once. The chain recombines TRBV6-1 with TRBJ1-5, with TRBD1 matching over 9 bases. V gave up 6 bases and J gave up 5 bases; unmatched junction bases: 2. CDR3 size: 13 residues. Germline V lookup: CDR1 MNHNS, CDR2 SASEGT. In DNA, the CDR3 is TGTGCCAGCAGAAGGGACAGGGATCAGCCCCAGCATTTT. Translated, it gives CASRRDRDQPQHF.

This clone has only a few counts. CDR3 DNA: TGTGCCTGGAAGGGAATGTACAGGGCCATGAACACTGAAGCTTTCTTT. Protein: CAWKGMYRAMNTEAFF. V gene TRBV30 combines with J gene TRBJ1-1, with D perhaps matching TRBD1 (6 bases). CDR1 is GTSNPN and CDR2 is SVGIG in the germline V gene (reference sequence). V lost 4 bases to trimming and J lost 0 bases, with 18 bases between them. The CDR3 sequence is 16 residues long.